These 31 T cell receptor beta chains share one sample of origin, sequenced in a study of beta chain features in type 1 diabetes. Expressed TCRB transcripts were sequenced, since all the RNA that had been isolated was reverse transcribed. Clones were read by immunoSEQ multiplex PCR, and TCRdb kept only the in-frame ones, dropping some. The table lists 970,000 or so clones, 17% of them singletons. What was sequenced was naive CD4+ T cells from blood. These TCRs come from a woman aged 18-29 years in good health.

The chain recombines TRBV15 with TRBJ2-3; D is ambiguous. The germline V gene has CDR1 LNHNV and CDR2 YYDKDF (reference sequence). V gave up 5 bases and J gave up 2 bases, with 2 bases separating them. This CDR3 has 11 amino acids. CDR3 sequence reads: CATSVTDTQYF. In nucleotides, the CDR3 is TGTGCCACCAGCGTCACAGATACGCAGTATTTT. Complete variable domain (other parts from reference TRBV15 and TRBJ2-3): DAMVIQNPRYQVTQFGKPVTLSCSQTLNHNVMYWYQQKSSQAPKLLFHYYDKDFNNEADTPDNFQSRRPNTSFCFLDIRSPGLGDTAMYLCATSVTDTQYFGPGTRLTVL.

The chain carries TRBV15 and TRBJ2-7; weak D call: TRBD2 (5 bases). The germline V and J ends were trimmed by 0 bases and 3 bases, with 12 bases remaining between them. The CDR3 is made up of 15 amino acids. CDR1 LNHNV and CDR2 YYDKDF come from the germline V gene (reference sequence). CDR3 residues: CATSRDLLAYYEQYF. The CDR3 DNA reads TGTGCCACCAGCAGAGATCTCCTAGCTTACTACGAGCAGTACTTC.

The V and J genes are TRBV18 and TRBJ2-3; TRBD1 might be the D (6 bases). V lost 0 bases and J lost 1, with 8 bases in between. Germline V gene data show CDR1 as KGHSH and CDR2 as LQKENI. The CDR3 length is 15 residues. The CDR3 DNA is TGTGCCAGCTCACCACCAGGGGGTGGCACAGATACGCAGTATTTT. It encodes CASSPPGGGTDTQYF.

The genes are TRBV7-3 and TRBJ2-1; 8 bases are a match to TRBD1. The CDR3 consists of 14 residues. The germline gives CDR1 SGHTA, CDR2 FQGTGA. The V gene end was trimmed by 4 bases and the J gene end by 8 bases; junction bases not matched to a gene: 7. The CDR3 loop is CASSSATGAYEQFF. The CDR3 DNA reads as TGTGCCAGCAGCTCGGCGACAGGGGCATATGAGCAGTTCTTC.

The chain links TRBV7-3 to TRBJ2-2; 7 nucleotides align to TRBD1. This CDR3 region has 13 residues. J lost 6 bases, V lost 2 bases, and 0 bases had no gene match. The germline CDR1 and CDR2 sequences are SGHTA and FQGTGA. In nucleotides, the CDR3 is TGTGCCAGCAGCTTACAGGGGGCCGGGGAGCTGTTTTTT. It specifies CASSLQGAGELFF.

This chain joins TRBV20-1 and TRBJ2-1; D ambiguous. This CDR3 has 11 amino acids. Germline lookup yields CDR1 DFQATT and CDR2 SNEGSKA (reference sequence). V lost 4 bases and J lost 4, with 5 bases in between. The CDR3 coding sequence is TGCAGTGCTACGCCGTACAATGAGCAGTTCTTC. Amino acid sequence: CSATPYNEQFF.

The chain couples TRBV2 to TRBJ1-1, with no clear D. This CDR3 spans 13 amino acids. Looked up from germline, CDR1 is SNHLY and CDR2 is FYNNEI. With 4 bases removed from V and 5 bases from J, the gap between germline ends came to 11 bases. In DNA, the CDR3 is TGTGCCAGCAGTGGGGAATTGAGGACTGAAGCTTTCTTT. Amino acids: CASSGELRTEAFF.

V usage is TRBV5-1 and J usage is TRBJ2-1; TRBD1 aligns across 10 bases. Germline values: CDR1 SGHRS, CDR2 YFSETQ. Trimming cost V 7 bases and J 8 bases; bases outside gene matches: 6. The CDR3 is 13 amino acids. This chain's CDR3 is CASRDRGSDEQFF. In DNA form, the CDR3 reads TGCGCCAGCCGGGACAGGGGATCCGATGAGCAGTTCTTC.

This clone was counted a few times. The chain employs TRBV7-9 and TRBJ1-1; TRBD1 might be the D (6 bases). Germline V gene sequence: CDR1 SEHNR, CDR2 FQNEAQ (reference sequence). The CDR3 covers 12 residues. The V gene lost 4 bases and the J gene lost 9 bases, with 12 bases spanning the gap. The CDR3 region has the DNA TGTGCCAGCAGCTCCCGGGGGCAGCAAGCTTTCTTT. Its protein product is CASSSRGQQAFF.

This chain's CDR3 is CASSLLRDRGYEQYF. CDR3 in DNA: TGTGCCAGCAGCTTGTTGAGAGACAGGGGGTACGAGCAGTACTTC. The genes are TRBV5-6 and TRBJ2-7; TRBD1 matches at 9 bases. Germline V lookup: CDR1 SGHDT, CDR2 YYEEEE. V gave up 1 base and J gave up 4 bases; unmatched junction bases: 6. This CDR3 comprises 15 residues.

The chain combines TRBV7-3 with TRBJ2-1, with 11 nucleotides matching TRBD2. Unmatched junction bases numbered 3, after V lost 5 bases and J lost 6 bases. CDR3 length: 14 residues. From germline, CDR1 is SGHTA and CDR2 FQGTGA. CDR3 sequence reads: CASSPTSGTNEQFF. The CDR3 DNA follows: TGTGCCAGCAGCCCGACTAGCGGGACCAATGAGCAGTTCTTC.

This clone was recorded a few times. J is TRBJ1-3 and V is TRBV4-3; no firm D call. V lost 1 base and J 7 bases, leaving 8 bases between the germline ends. The CDR3 extends over 13 amino acids. The germline CDR1 and CDR2 sequences are LGHNA and YSLEER. CDR3: CASSQVAGNTIYF. CDR3 sequence (DNA): TGCGCCAGCAGCCAAGTGGCGGGGAACACCATATATTTT.

On this clone: Other DNA sequences of this sample code for an identical CDR3. This chain uses TRBV5-4 with TRBJ2-5; TRBD2 agrees at 14 bases. This CDR3 spans 15 amino acids. Germline V gene data show CDR1 as SGHNT and CDR2 as YYREEE (reference sequence). V shed 4 bases and J 3 bases; nucleotides not matched to a gene: 2. CDR3 DNA sequence: TGTGCCAGCAGCGCGGGACTAGCGGGAGAAGAGACCCAGTACTTC. Amino acids: CASSAGLAGEETQYF.

This clone was detected only a few times. The chain joins TRBV7-2 to TRBJ2-3; perhaps TRBD1 as D (5 bases). The V gene's germline CDR1 is SGHTA and CDR2 FQGNSA. Trimming stripped 1 base from V and 5 bases from J, with 16 bases between. The CDR3 runs to 16 residues. The CDR3 DNA follows: TGTGCCAGCAGCTTAGGTGTTGCGGCAAGGGGAGATACGCAGTATTTT. Its translation is CASSLGVAARGDTQYF.

This sequence joins TRBV4-3 and TRBJ2-2, with D unresolved. Deletions cut 0 bases from V and 5 bases from J, with 13 bases between. The CDR3 has 16 amino acids. CDR1 is LGHNA and CDR2 is YSLEER in the germline V gene. For the CDR3, the DNA is TGCGCCAGCAGCCAAGATATCGGCAGGTCGACCGGGGAGCTGTTTTTT. This codes for CASSQDIGRSTGELFF.

This clone was observed a few times. This sequence joins TRBV5-4 and TRBJ2-1; D unclear. The CDR3 extends over 15 amino acids. The V gene lost 5 bases and the J gene lost 0 bases, with 12 bases spanning the gap. Germline lookup yields CDR1 SGHNT and CDR2 YYREEE (reference sequence). This chain's CDR3 is CASSLDASSYNEQFF. In DNA, the CDR3 is TGTGCCAGCAGTCTGGATGCAAGCTCCTACAATGAGCAGTTCTTC.

This clone appeared a few times. The V gene is TRBV10-3, the J gene TRBJ1-2; the D is unclear. The CDR3 is made up of 14 amino acids. The V end was cut by 0 bases, the J end by 6 bases, with 11 bases between. Germline V CDR1 and CDR2: ENHRY, SYGVKD. CDR3 region: CAISESRTVDGYTF. The DNA for the CDR3 is TGTGCCATCAGTGAGTCTCGTACTGTCGATGGCTACACCTTC.

The chain is built from TRBV6-6 and TRBJ1-2; the match to TRBD1 covers 7 bases. V lost 5 bases, J lost 3 bases, and 3 bases stayed unmatched. This CDR3 is 13 amino acids long. Germline CDR1 and CDR2: MNHNY and SVGAGI (reference sequence). The CDR3, as DNA: TGTGCCAGCAGTCATGGACAGGACTATGGCTACACCTTC. The encoded protein is CASSHGQDYGYTF.

This clone was seen a handful of times. The rearrangement uses TRBV7-2 and TRBJ2-5, with TRBD1 identical over 7 bases. The V gene's germline CDR1 is SGHTA and CDR2 FQGNSA. The CDR3 length is 15 residues. J lost 4 bases, V lost 3 bases, and 8 bases had no gene match. The CDR3 here is CASSFQTGTSETQYF. As DNA, the CDR3 is TGTGCCAGCAGCTTTCAGACAGGGACGTCAGAGACCCAGTACTTC.

This clone occurred a few times. The CDR3 DNA reads as TGTGCCAGCAGTCCCAGAATGTTGGCTAGCGGGAGTGACAAGGGGACCCAGTACTTC. It translates to CASSPRMLASGSDKGTQYF. The gene calls are TRBV2 and TRBJ2-5, with TRBD2 identical over 10 bases. CDR3 size: 19 residues. V trimming: 5 bases; J trimming: 7 bases; junction bases outside the gene matches: 22. CDR1 is SNHLY and CDR2 is FYNNEI in the germline V gene.

The chain links TRBV9 to TRBJ2-3; 9 bases agree with TRBD2. The V segment lost 0 bases and the J segment 4 bases; nucleotides outside the gene matches: 9. Germline V gene lookup returns CDR1 SGDLS and CDR2 YYNGEE. This CDR3 contains 17 residues. This chain's CDR3 is CASSVAESGGRADTQYF. CDR3 in DNA: TGTGCCAGCAGCGTAGCGGAATCGGGCGGGAGGGCAGATACGCAGTATTTT.

This clone has only a few counts. V and J are TRBV19 and TRBJ1-2, with 7 bases fitting TRBD1. CDR1 is LNHDA, CDR2 SQIVND, per germline (reference sequence). V shed 4 bases, J shed 8 bases, and the junction held 16 bases outside the gene matches. This CDR3 is built from 16 residues. The CDR3 spells CASSTPTTGPTRGYTF. CDR3 DNA: TGTGCCAGTAGTACCCCTACGACAGGGCCTACGCGAGGCTACACCTTC.

This chain connects TRBV7-6 to TRBJ2-7; no reliable D call. CDR1 and CDR2 from the germline V gene are SGHVS and FNYEAQ. CDR3 length: 18 amino acids. V was pared by 5 bases and J by 1 base, with 24 bases between. The CDR3 here is CASSLAPTSGALSYEQYF. Here the CDR3 DNA reads TGTGCCAGCAGCCTCGCCCCCACGTCAGGAGCCCTATCCTACGAGCAGTACTTC. The full variable domain, in which reference TRBV7-6 and TRBJ2-7 provide the parts outside the CDR3, is GAGVSQSPRYKVTKRGQDVALRCDPISGHVSLYWYRQALGQGPEFLTYFNYEAQQDKSGLPNDRFSAERPEGSISTLTIQRTEQRDSAMYRCASSLAPTSGALSYEQYFGPGTRLTVT.

The genes are TRBV5-1 and TRBJ2-7; maybe TRBD1 (6 bases). Trimming shortened V by 2 bases and J by 0 bases, and 12 bases separated the two germline ends. This CDR3 has 15 amino acids. Germline-derived CDR1 and CDR2 are SGHRS and YFSETQ. The CDR3 reads CASSFTGTHSYEQYF. DNA of the CDR3: TGCGCCAGCAGCTTCACAGGGACGCACTCCTACGAGCAGTACTTC.

The chain carries TRBV7-3 and TRBJ2-2; D perhaps matches TRBD1 (5 bases). The CDR3 covers 13 residues. V lost 5 bases to trimming and J lost 6 bases, with 10 bases between them. In germline, CDR1 is SGHTA, CDR2 FQGTGA. CDR3 in DNA: TGTGCCAGCAGCCCTAGGGGTGCCGGGGAGCTGTTTTTT. This gives the protein CASSPRGAGELFF. Together with reference TRBV7-3 and TRBJ2-2, the CDR3 gives the full variable domain: GAGVSQTPSNKVTEKGKYVELRCDPISGHTALYWYRQSLGQGPEFLIYFQGTGAADDSGLPNDRFFAVRPEGSVSTLKIQRTERGDSAVYLCASSPRGAGELFFGEGSRLTVL.

This clone was counted a few times. J is TRBJ2-2 and V is TRBV6-6; 8 positions match TRBD2. The CDR3 is 15 amino acids. Losses at the gene ends were 2 bases for V and 7 bases for J; bases not matched to a gene: 6. Germline lookup yields CDR1 MNHNY and CDR2 SVGAGI (reference sequence). The CDR3 region has the DNA TGTGCCAGCAGTTACGGTACTAGCGGAAACGGGGAGCTGTTTTTT. Translation: CASSYGTSGNGELFF.

The chain has TRBV18 and TRBJ2-5, with D unresolved. Germline CDR1 KGHSH, CDR2 LQKENI. This CDR3 has 15 amino acids. V was trimmed by 0 bases and J by 2 bases, leaving 10 bases between them. The CDR3 DNA is TGTGCCAGCTCACCACCAGGCATGCTTCAAGAGACCCAGTACTTC. Its protein is CASSPPGMLQETQYF.

This clone showed up just a few times. The CDR3 spells CSATAGGLAGQETQYF. The CDR3 DNA reads TGCAGCGCTACAGCCGGAGGACTAGCGGGGCAAGAGACCCAGTACTTC. The rearrangement joins TRBV29-1 to TRBJ2-5; 12 bases are a match to TRBD2. V was clipped by 7 bases and J by 2 bases; unmatched bases: 11. Germline lookup yields CDR1 SQVTM and CDR2 ANQGSEA. The CDR3 length is 16 residues.

This clone has more than one count but fewer than ten. The CDR3: CASSSYNAAGLATKTRRGAAFF. CDR3 in DNA: TGCGCCAGCAGCTCCTATAATGCGGCGGGATTGGCCACGAAGACTAGACGGGGAGCAGCTTTCTTT. The V gene is TRBV4-3, the J gene TRBJ1-1; D remains unclear. V shed 5 bases and J shed 10 bases, with 44 bases lying between them. The CDR3 totals 22 residues. The germline CDR1 and CDR2 sequences are LGHNA and YSLEER.

The chain joins TRBV7-2 to TRBJ2-1, with 8 bases fitting TRBD2. Trimming removed 1 base from V and 4 bases from J; junction bases left unmatched: 6. CDR3 length: 16 residues. Germline V gene data show CDR1 as SGHTA and CDR2 as FQGNSA. This CDR3 reads CASSLDGSGSYNEQFF. The CDR3 coding sequence is TGTGCCAGCAGCTTAGACGGCAGCGGGAGTTACAATGAGCAGTTCTTC.

The table lists this clone with a few counts. This chain joins TRBV2 and TRBJ1-1, with D uncertain. The CDR3 contains 11 residues. Germline CDR1 SNHLY, CDR2 FYNNEI. Trimming took 8 bases from V and 3 from J, leaving 7 bases between them. The CDR3 is CASGRHTEAFF. The CDR3 DNA reads TGTGCCAGCGGCCGCCACACTGAAGCTTTCTTT. Full variable domain (missing parts from reference TRBV2 and TRBJ1-1): EPEVTQTPSHQVTQMGQEVILRCVPISNHLYFYWYRQILGQKVEFLVSFYNNEISEKSEIFDDQFSVERPDGSNFTLKIRSTKLEDSAMYFCASGRHTEAFFGQGTRLTVV.